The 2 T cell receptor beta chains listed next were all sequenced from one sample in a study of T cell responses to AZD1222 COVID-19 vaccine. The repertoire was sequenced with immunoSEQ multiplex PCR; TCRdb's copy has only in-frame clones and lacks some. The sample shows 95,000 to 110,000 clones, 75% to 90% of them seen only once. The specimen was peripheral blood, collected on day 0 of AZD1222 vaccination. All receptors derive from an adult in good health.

DNA for the CDR3: TGTGCCACCAGTGATTTTTCCAGCGGCATAGCCAAAAACATTCAGTACTTC. This gives the protein CATSDFSSGIAKNIQYF. V and J are TRBV24-1 and TRBJ2-4, with D perhaps matching TRBD2 (5 bases). Looked up from germline, CDR1 is KGHDR and CDR2 is SFDVKD. V was pared by 1 base and J by 0 bases, with 12 bases between. There are 17 residues in the CDR3.

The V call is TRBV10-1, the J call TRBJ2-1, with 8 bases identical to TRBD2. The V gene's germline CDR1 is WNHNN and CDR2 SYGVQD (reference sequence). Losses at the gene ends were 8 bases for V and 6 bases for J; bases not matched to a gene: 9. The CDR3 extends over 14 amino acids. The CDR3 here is CASSIAGSGNEQFF. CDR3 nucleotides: TGCGCCAGCTCGATAGCGGGATCAGGCAATGAGCAGTTCTTC.